One and the same sample provided the 3 T cell receptor beta chains below, sequenced in a study of T cells after yellow fever vaccination. Each CDR3 protein is one row after TCRdb ran MiXCR on the 5' RACE reads. The profile shows some 52,000 distinct CDR3 sequences, more than 6.5% of them singletons. The sample in question was CD8+ T cells not binding an NS4B(214-222) dextramer, sorted from PBMCs, obtained 35 to 50 days after the first yellow fever vaccination. These TCRs come from a man between 18 and 29 years old who received the YFV17D yellow fever vaccine.

Many counts were recorded for this clonotype. J is TRBJ1-6 and V is TRBV5-1; 7 positions match TRBD1. Germline CDR1 is SGHRS and CDR2 is YFSETQ. This CDR3 has 14 residues. V dropped 3 bases and J dropped 13; count of bases not matched to a gene: 10. The CDR3 protein is CASSYEVGRGPLHF. The CDR3 nucleotides read TGCGCCAGCAGCTACGAGGTCGGCAGGGGGCCCCTCCACTTT.

This clonotype came up once. A much larger clone lies one base from this, so it may be a read error. The chain is built from TRBV5-1 and TRBJ2-7; no definite D call. The CDR3 contains 13 residues. Trimming shortened V by 5 bases and J by 1 base, and 10 bases separated the two germline ends. The V gene's germline CDR1 is SGHRS and CDR2 YFSETQ. This CDR3 reads CASSLTWSYEQYF. CDR3 in DNA: TGCGCCAGCAGTTTGACATGGTCCTACGAGCAGTACTTC.

By proportion, this clonotype is medium-sized. The genes are TRBV4-2 and TRBJ2-6, with 8 bases aligning to TRBD2. This CDR3 region has 16 residues. Trimming removed 0 bases from V and 2 bases from J; junction bases left unmatched: 0. In germline, CDR1 is LGHNA, CDR2 YNFKEQ. CDR3 sequence (DNA): TGTGCCAGCAGCCAAGAAGCGGGGGCTGGGGCCAACGTCCTGACTTTC. The encoded protein is CASSQEAGAGANVLTF.